This T cell receptor beta chain was sequenced for a study of HIV-infected patients and healthy controls. The repertoire came from unfractionated whole blood and reflected all unsorted peripheral T cells. Four of the ten uninfected healthy control donors were sampled twice, about twelve weeks apart. Alpha and beta constant-region primers primed reverse transcription of around 500 ng RNA. Alpha and beta chain libraries were made separately by chain-specific third strand synthesis with multiplexing indices. TCRdb re-derived calls from the 5' RACE reads in MiXCR, one entry per CDR3 protein. Of around 21,000 distinct CDR3 sequences in the sample, 7.5% to 9% are singletons; the top ten hold less than 3.5%. This clonotype qualifies as medium-sized. Its target is not known. General study results and limits: Healthy controls carried many MAIT alpha-chain CDR3s, while HIV+ repertoires had few. Significant mean usage differences between HIV-infected patients and controls involved eight alpha and eight beta V genes. Compared with untreated HIV+ repertoires, healthy controls showed roughly threefold more distinct CDR3s and higher Shannon diversity.

This receptor was taken from an adult in good health. Input material: blood.

DNA of the CDR3: TGTGCCAGCAGCTTGGACAGGGGGGTAGAGACCCAGTACTTC. It yields the protein CASSLDRGVETQYF. The chain has TRBV5-6 and TRBJ2-5; 8 nucleotides align to TRBD1. The germline gives CDR1 SGHDT, CDR2 YYEEEE. The CDR3 extends over 14 amino acids. Trimming cost V 0 bases and J 4 bases; bases outside gene matches: 2.